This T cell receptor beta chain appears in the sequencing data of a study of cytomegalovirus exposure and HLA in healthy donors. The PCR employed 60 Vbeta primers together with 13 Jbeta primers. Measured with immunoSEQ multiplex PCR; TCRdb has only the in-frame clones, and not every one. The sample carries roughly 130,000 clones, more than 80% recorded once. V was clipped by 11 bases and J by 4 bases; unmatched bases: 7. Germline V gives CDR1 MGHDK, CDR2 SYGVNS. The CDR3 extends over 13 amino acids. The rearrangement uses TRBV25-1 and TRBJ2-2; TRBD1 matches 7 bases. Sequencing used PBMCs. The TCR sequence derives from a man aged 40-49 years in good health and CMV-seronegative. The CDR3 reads CASRGIGTGELFF. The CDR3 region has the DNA TGTGCCTCCAGGGGGATTGGCACCGGGGAGCTGTTTTTT.